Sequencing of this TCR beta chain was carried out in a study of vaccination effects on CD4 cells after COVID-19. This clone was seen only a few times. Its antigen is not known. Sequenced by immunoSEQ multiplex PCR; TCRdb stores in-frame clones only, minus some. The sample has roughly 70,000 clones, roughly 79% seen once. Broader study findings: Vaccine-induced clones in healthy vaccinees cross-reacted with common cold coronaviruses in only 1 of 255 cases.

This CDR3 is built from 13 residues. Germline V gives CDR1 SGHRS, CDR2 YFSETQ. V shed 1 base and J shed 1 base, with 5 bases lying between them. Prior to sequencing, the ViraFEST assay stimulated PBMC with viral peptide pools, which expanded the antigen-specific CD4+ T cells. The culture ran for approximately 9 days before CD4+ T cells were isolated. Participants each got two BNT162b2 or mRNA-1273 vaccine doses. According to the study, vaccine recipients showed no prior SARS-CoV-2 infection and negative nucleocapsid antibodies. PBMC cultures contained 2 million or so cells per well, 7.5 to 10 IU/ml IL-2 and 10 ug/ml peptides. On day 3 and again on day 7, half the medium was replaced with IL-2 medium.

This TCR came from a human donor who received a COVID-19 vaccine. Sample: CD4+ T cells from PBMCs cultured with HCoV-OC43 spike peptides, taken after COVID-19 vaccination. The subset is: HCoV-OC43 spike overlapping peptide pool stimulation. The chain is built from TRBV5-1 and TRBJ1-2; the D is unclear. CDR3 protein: CASSLRGNYGYTF. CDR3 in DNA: TGCGCCAGCAGCTTGCGTGGTAACTATGGCTACACCTTC.